Each of the 25 T cell receptor beta chains below was sequenced from the same sample in a study of PD-1 blockade in classical Hodgkin lymphoma. Time point specified: cycle 4 day 1 (C4D1), after more than five weeks of nivolumab. Every one of the patients relapsed after autologous stem cell transplantation (brentuximab vedotin exposure was variable). CD4+ T cells were purified from thawed PBMCs by magnetic negative selection. The assay was immunoSEQ multiplex PCR, and TCRdb's table has in-frame clones only and misses some. The data show approximately 20,000 clones, 70% to 90% seen once. The sample was CD4+ T cells from blood, taken before the fourth cycle of nivolumab. The receptors originated from a human donor with classical Hodgkin lymphoma.

The sample holds a few counts of this clone. Written as DNA, the CDR3 is TGCAGCGTCTCGGGGTATAACTATGGCTACACCTTC. It is translated as CSVSGYNYGYTF. The chain combines TRBV29-1 with TRBJ1-2; D is uncertain. V was clipped by 6 bases and J by 1 base, with 9 bases between them. The CDR3 runs 12 residues. Germline CDR1 and CDR2: SQVTM and ANQGSEA.

CDR3 sequence reads: CASSFSAPNTGELFF. CDR3 DNA: TGCGCCAGCAGCTTTTCCGCCCCGAACACCGGGGAGCTGTTTTTT. The chain has TRBV5-1 and TRBJ2-2; no definite D call. Germline CDR1 reads SGHRS; CDR2 reads YFSETQ. Trimming left V 2 bases short and J 0 bases short, with 8 bases between. The CDR3 has 15 residues.

This rearrangement joins TRBV6-1 to TRBJ2-7, with a possible D match to TRBD2 (5 bases). The CDR3 has 12 residues. The V and J ends lost 6 bases and 4 bases respectively, with 10 bases between them. Per the germline V gene, CDR1 is MNHNS and CDR2 is SASEGT. CDR3 protein: CASSLRGYEQYF. The CDR3 DNA follows: TGTGCCAGCAGCCTCCGAGGGTACGAGCAGTACTTC.

The rearrangement joins TRBV6-1 to TRBJ2-7; D perhaps matches TRBD2 (5 bases). Germline loops: CDR1 MNHNS, CDR2 SASEGT. V lost 2 bases, J lost 2 bases, and 7 bases lay in between. The CDR3 loop spans 13 amino acids. The CDR3 DNA reads TGTGCCAGCAGTGAAAGGGAGCCCTACGAGCAGTACTTC. Its protein is CASSEREPYEQYF.

This chain uses TRBV10-3 with TRBJ1-1; 10 bases fit TRBD1. The V and J ends lost 4 bases and 1 base, in that order; junction bases with no gene match: 0. Per germline, CDR1 ENHRY and CDR2 SYGVKD. CDR3 length equals 14 residues. CDR3 DNA sequence: TGTGCCATCAGTGGACAGGGGGCGAACACTGAAGCTTTCTTT. Translating gives CAISGQGANTEAFF.

V gene TRBV5-4 combines with J gene TRBJ2-2; possibly TRBD1 for D (6 bases). The CDR3 has 16 residues. Trimming shortened V by 4 bases and J by 6 bases, and 19 bases separated the two germline ends. From germline, CDR1 is SGHNT and CDR2 YYREEE (reference sequence). CDR3 nucleotides: TGTGCCAGCAGCCCCACAGGGAGAAAAGTGTCCGGGGAGCTGTTTTTT. Its translation: CASSPTGRKVSGELFF.

In the case of this clone: One end of the junction does not line up with germline, which may come from a read error. The chain combines TRBV5-1 with TRBJ2-3; D is unresolved. CDR1 SGHRS and CDR2 YFSETQ come from the germline V gene. The CDR3 is made up of 14 amino acids. CDR3: CVSSLAESTDTQYF. The CDR3 region has the DNA TGCGTCAGCAGCTTGGCAGAGAGCACAGATACGCAGTATTTT.

This chain connects TRBV6-1 to TRBJ1-1; D gene unclear. The CDR3 contains 12 residues. V was cut by 2 bases and J by 10 bases, with 11 bases left in between. Germline V gives CDR1 MNHNS, CDR2 SASEGT. CDR3 nucleotides: TGTGCCAGCAGTGAATGGGGAATTGGAGCTTTCTTT. Residues: CASSEWGIGAFF.

The chain combines TRBV6-1 with TRBJ2-7; tentative D call: TRBD1 (6 bases). Germline-derived CDR1 and CDR2 are MNHNS and SASEGT. This CDR3 is built from 14 residues. The V and J ends lost 7 bases and 0 bases respectively, with 13 bases between them. The CDR3 sequence is CASNRRTDSYEQYF. The CDR3 bases are TGTGCCAGCAATCGTAGGACAGACTCCTACGAGCAGTACTTC.

The table lists this clone with a few counts. The chain combines TRBV18 with TRBJ2-2; 7 bases are a match to TRBD1. The CDR3 is 16 residues long. The V gene's germline CDR1 is KGHSH and CDR2 LQKENI. V lost 4 bases to trimming and J lost 1 base; unmatched junction nucleotides: 6. The CDR3 DNA follows: TGTGCCAGCTCACTTACAGGGGCCCTGAACACCGGGGAGCTGTTTTTT. As protein: CASSLTGALNTGELFF.

The chain joins TRBV28 to TRBJ1-2; 7 positions agree with TRBD1. Trimming cost V 2 bases and J 2 bases; bases outside gene matches: 5. Germline V gene lookup returns CDR1 MDHEN and CDR2 SYDVKM. This CDR3 has 15 amino acids. In DNA, the CDR3 is TGTGCCAGCAGTTTAACGGGACAGTGGAACTATGGCTACACCTTC. It codes for CASSLTGQWNYGYTF.

This chain connects TRBV19 to TRBJ2-3; no clear D gene. Germline V gene sequence: CDR1 LNHDA, CDR2 SQIVND (reference sequence). V was cut by 7 bases and J by 0 bases, with 14 bases left in between. This CDR3 has 15 amino acids. DNA for the CDR3: TGTGCCAGTACCAGGCTACATCCTAGCACAGATACGCAGTATTTT. Residues: CASTRLHPSTDTQYF. The full variable domain, completed using reference TRBV19 and TRBJ2-3, is DGGITQSPKYLFRKEGQNVTLSCEQNLNHDAMYWYRQDPGQGLRLIYYSQIVNDFQKGDIAEGYSVSREKKESFPLTVTSAQKNPTAFYLCASTRLHPSTDTQYFGPGTRLTVL.

In its sample, this clone was seen once. The chain employs TRBV5-5 and TRBJ2-7, with 7 positions matching TRBD2. After removal of 4 bases from V and 4 bases from J, the junction contained 11 bases not matched to a gene. This CDR3 has 15 residues. The germline V gene encodes CDR1 SGHKS and CDR2 YYEKEE (reference sequence). The CDR3 here is CASSPGGGLFYEQYF. The CDR3 coding sequence is TGTGCCAGCAGCCCCGGGGGAGGGCTATTTTACGAGCAGTACTTC.

V usage is TRBV10-3 and J usage is TRBJ2-1, with TRBD2 identical over 13 bases. Looked up from germline, CDR1 is ENHRY and CDR2 is SYGVKD. The CDR3 is made up of 16 amino acids. V shed 5 bases and J 8 bases; nucleotides not matched to a gene: 9. The CDR3 DNA reads TGTGCCATCAGTCGGACTAGCGGGAGTAGCTGGGATGAGCAGTTCTTC. Encoded protein: CAISRTSGSSWDEQFF.

The V call is TRBV2, the J call TRBJ1-1, with 9 bases identical to TRBD1. With V trimmed by 4 bases and J by 0 bases, 9 bases remained unmatched. The CDR3 covers 17 residues. CDR1 SNHLY and CDR2 FYNNEI come from the germline V gene. CDR3 in amino acids: CASSVTGTGLMNTEAFF. CDR3 nucleotide sequence: TGTGCCAGCAGTGTTACTGGGACAGGGCTTATGAACACTGAAGCTTTCTTT.

The V gene is TRBV6-6, the J gene TRBJ2-1, with 8 bases aligning to TRBD1. The CDR3 extends over 16 amino acids. Germline V CDR1 and CDR2: MNHNY, SVGAGI (reference sequence). With 5 bases clipped from V and 5 bases from J, the junction kept 11 bases outside the gene matches. The CDR3 DNA follows: TGTGCCAGCAGTCCGACCGGCGGACAGGGCAACAATGAGCAGTTCTTC. Protein sequence: CASSPTGGQGNNEQFF.

The chain employs TRBV10-3 and TRBJ2-7; 7 nucleotides match TRBD1. V lost 6 bases to trimming and J lost 1 base; unmatched junction nucleotides: 6. The CDR3 spans 14 residues. Germline assignment: CDR1 ENHRY and CDR2 SYGVKD. CDR3 coding DNA: TGTGCCATCAGGGGCCGGGACAGTTCCTACGAGCAGTACTTC. It codes for CAIRGRDSSYEQYF.

This clone was recorded a few times. The rearrangement links TRBV19 to TRBJ2-1; tentative D call: TRBD2 (6 bases). V was trimmed by 3 bases and J by 10 bases, leaving 16 bases between them. The CDR3 length is 14 residues. CDR1 is LNHDA, CDR2 SQIVND, per germline (reference sequence). CDR3 nucleotide sequence: TGTGCCAGTAGTATCTCGGGAGCCCCAAAGGAGCAGTTCTTC. This sequence encodes CASSISGAPKEQFF. Together with reference TRBV19 and TRBJ2-1, the CDR3 gives the full variable domain: DGGITQSPKYLFRKEGQNVTLSCEQNLNHDAMYWYRQDPGQGLRLIYYSQIVNDFQKGDIAEGYSVSREKKESFPLTVTSAQKNPTAFYLCASSISGAPKEQFFGPGTRLTVL.

This clone came up a few times. V is TRBV5-1 and J is TRBJ2-5, with TRBD2 as a possible D gene (5 bases). This CDR3 has 14 residues. V was clipped by 1 base and J by 2 bases, with 9 bases between them. CDR1 and CDR2 from the germline V gene are SGHRS and YFSETQ. The CDR3 nucleotides are TGCGCCAGCAGCTTGAACGGGATACAAGAGACCCAGTACTTC. Protein sequence: CASSLNGIQETQYF.

The rearrangement links TRBV19 to TRBJ2-6; 8 bases are shared with TRBD1. The CDR3 loop spans 18 amino acids. V was pared by 5 bases and J by 1 base, with 10 bases of the junction left unmatched. CDR1 and CDR2 from the germline V gene are LNHDA and SQIVND (reference sequence). CDR3 sequence: CASSWRTGISSGANVLTF. CDR3 DNA sequence: TGTGCCAGTAGTTGGAGGACAGGGATAAGTTCTGGGGCCAACGTCCTGACTTTC.

V is TRBV5-6 and J is TRBJ2-1; maybe TRBD2 (5 bases). Trimming removed 0 bases at V and 0 bases at J, with 10 bases between. Germline lookup yields CDR1 SGHDT and CDR2 YYEEEE. The CDR3 totals 16 residues. CDR3 sequence: CASSLERVSSYNEQFF. CDR3 sequence (DNA): TGTGCCAGCAGCTTGGAGAGGGTCAGCTCCTACAATGAGCAGTTCTTC. Variable domain in full (rest from reference TRBV5-6 and TRBJ2-1): DAGVTQSPTHLIKTRGQQVTLRCSPKSGHDTVSWYQQALGQGPQFIFQYYEEEERQRGNFPDRFSGHQFPNYSSELNVNALLLGDSALYLCASSLERVSSYNEQFFGPGTRLTVL.

The chain recombines TRBV5-1 with TRBJ2-1; weak D call: TRBD2 (5 bases). V lost 4 bases and J lost 5, with 19 bases in between. The CDR3 totals 16 residues. The germline gives CDR1 SGHRS, CDR2 YFSETQ. CDR3: CASSAMTKSGNNEQFF. CDR3 bases: TGCGCCAGCAGCGCGATGACTAAGTCGGGAAACAATGAGCAGTTCTTC.

The chain recombines TRBV18 with TRBJ1-1, with a weak D call TRBD1 (5 bases). CDR1 and CDR2 (germline): KGHSH, LQKENI. Trimming removed 3 bases at V and 3 bases at J, with 11 bases between. The CDR3 spans 14 residues. CDR3 DNA: TGTGCCAGCTCACCGTTCTCGGGGGACACTGAAGCTTTCTTT. Protein sequence: CASSPFSGDTEAFF.

The chain has TRBV18 and TRBJ1-4; unclear D gene. This CDR3 contains 13 residues. Germline V gives CDR1 KGHSH, CDR2 LQKENI. Trimming left V 1 base short and J 5 bases short, with 5 bases between. The CDR3 here is CASSPRRNEKLFF. The CDR3 coding sequence is TGTGCCAGCTCACCACGAAGAAATGAAAAACTGTTTTTT.

V and J are TRBV29-1 and TRBJ2-1, with a weak D call TRBD1 (5 bases). Per the germline V gene, CDR1 is SQVTM and CDR2 is ANQGSEA. This CDR3 is 12 amino acids long. Trimming removed 5 bases at V and 3 bases at J, with 8 bases between. This CDR3 reads CSVYRNYNEQFF. CDR3 nucleotides: TGCAGCGTTTACAGGAACTACAATGAGCAGTTCTTC.